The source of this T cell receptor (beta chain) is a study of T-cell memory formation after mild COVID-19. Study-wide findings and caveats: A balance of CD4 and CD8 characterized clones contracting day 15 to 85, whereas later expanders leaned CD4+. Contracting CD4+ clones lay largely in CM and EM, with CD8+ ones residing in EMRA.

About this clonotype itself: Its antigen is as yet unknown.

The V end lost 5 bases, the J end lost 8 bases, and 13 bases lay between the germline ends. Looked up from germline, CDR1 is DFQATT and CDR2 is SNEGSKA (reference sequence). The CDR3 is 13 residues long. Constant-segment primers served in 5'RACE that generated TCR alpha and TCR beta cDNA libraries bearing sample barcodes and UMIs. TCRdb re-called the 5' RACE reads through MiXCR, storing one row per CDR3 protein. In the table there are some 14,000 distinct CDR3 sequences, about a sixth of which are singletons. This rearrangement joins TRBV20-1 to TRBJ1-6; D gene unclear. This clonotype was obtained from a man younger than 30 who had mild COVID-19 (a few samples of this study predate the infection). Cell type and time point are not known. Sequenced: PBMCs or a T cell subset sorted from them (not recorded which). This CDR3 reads CSALPDGYSPLHF. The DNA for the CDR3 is TGCAGTGCTCTCCCGGACGGTTATTCACCCCTCCACTTT.